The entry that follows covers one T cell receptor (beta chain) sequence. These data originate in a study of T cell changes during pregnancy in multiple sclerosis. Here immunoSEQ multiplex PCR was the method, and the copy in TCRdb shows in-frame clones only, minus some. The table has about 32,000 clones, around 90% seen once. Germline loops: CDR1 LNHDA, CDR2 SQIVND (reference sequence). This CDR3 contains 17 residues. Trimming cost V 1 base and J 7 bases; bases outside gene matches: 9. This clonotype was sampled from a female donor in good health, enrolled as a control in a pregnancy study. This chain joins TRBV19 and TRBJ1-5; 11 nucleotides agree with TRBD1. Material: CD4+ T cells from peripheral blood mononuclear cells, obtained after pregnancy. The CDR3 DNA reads TGTGCCAGTAGTATAGTTGGGACAGGGGGTGGTGGCCAGCCCCAGCATTTT. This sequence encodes CASSIVGTGGGGQPQHF.